One sample yielded the 5 T cell receptor beta chains listed below, sequenced in a study of T cells in Graves' hyperthyroidism and ophthalmopathy. The TCR beta CDR3 regions underwent amplification using RNA transcripts as the source. The HTBI primer set served for first-round RT-PCR of the TCR CDR3. TCRdb called the multiplex PCR reads again in MiXCR, with one record for every CDR3 protein. The repertoire holds about 350,000 distinct CDR3 sequences, with around 13% as singletons. Sequencing input: blood. The receptors stem from a woman younger than 45 with Graves' hyperthyroidism.

In its sample, this clonotype was seen a few times. The CDR3 sequence is CASSVEGVQPQHF. CDR3 bases: TGTGCCAGCAGCGTAGAAGGGGTCCAGCCCCAGCATTTT. The rearrangement links TRBV9 to TRBJ1-5, with a tentative D call TRBD1 (5 bases). This CDR3 has 13 residues. Germline CDR1 reads SGDLS; CDR2 reads YYNGEE. V lost 0 bases and J 7 bases, leaving 8 bases between the germline ends.

The chain joins TRBV7-2 to TRBJ2-2; the D is unclear. There are 14 residues in the CDR3. With 8 bases removed from V and 1 base from J, the gap between germline ends came to 11 bases. Germline V gene sequence: CDR1 SGHTA, CDR2 FQGNSA. The CDR3 DNA reads TGTGCCAGCTCGGCTATTGGGAACACCGGGGAGCTGTTTTTT. Amino acid sequence: CASSAIGNTGELFF.

This clonotype was seen a few times. The CDR3 nucleotides are TGTGCCAGCAGTTCCCCTAGCGGAGGGGACGAGCAGTACTTC. This gives the protein CASSSPSGGDEQYF. The V call is TRBV28, the J call TRBJ2-7, with 7 bases identical to TRBD2. This CDR3 has 14 residues. Trimming cost V 4 bases and J 5 bases; bases outside gene matches: 8. Germline CDR1 is MDHEN and CDR2 is SYDVKM.

This clonotype was picked up many times. This chain links TRBV12-3 or TRBV12-4 with TRBJ2-5, with TRBD2 matching 11 bases. CDR3 length equals 12 residues. V gave up 8 bases and J gave up 4 bases; unmatched junction bases: 0. The CDR3 nucleotides are TGTGCCAGCGGACTAGCGGGAGAGACCCAGTACTTC. It yields the protein CASGLAGETQYF.

This clonotype has ten or more counts. V and J are TRBV20-1 and TRBJ2-7; D unresolved. This CDR3 has 16 amino acids. V was cut by 0 bases and J by 2 bases, with 17 bases left in between. Germline CDR1 is DFQATT and CDR2 is SNEGSKA (reference sequence). The CDR3 nucleotides read TGCAGTGCTAGAGATATTGGACCCACCGGAGCCTACGAGCAGTACTTC. Its protein product is CSARDIGPTGAYEQYF.